This is a list of T cell receptor beta chains from one sample in a study of shared clonotypes between healthy human individuals. Libraries were prepared by immunoSEQ multiplex PCR; TCRdb keeps only in-frame clonotypes and omits some of them. This sample has over 2 million clones, with 80% to 95% found just once. The specimen sequenced was naive CD4+ T cells from PBMCs. Receptors were obtained from a man between 18 and 35 years old in good health. Some clones in this sample may be carry-over from other donors' samples. Both conserved end residues are part of each CDR3. D genes are given only for firm matches. Clone size, where shown, is once, few, many, or a class for clones that have expanded.

j_call d_call v_call clone_size cdr3_aa cdr3_nt
TRBJ2-3 TRBD1 TRBV13 . CASSSGQGPDTQYF TGTGCCAGCAGCTCCGGACAGGGACCAGATACGCAGTATTTT
TRBJ2-1 TRBD1 TRBV5-8 . CASSLTGGPNEQFF TGTGCCAGCAGCCTTACAGGGGGTCCGAATGAGCAGTTCTTC
TRBJ2-1 . TRBV7-2 . CASSISRSSYNEQFF TGTGCCAGCAGCATTAGCCGCAGCTCCTACAATGAGCAGTTCTTC
TRBJ2-3 TRBD1 TRBV5-4 . CASSQTGGAGDTQYF TGTGCCAGCAGCCAAACAGGGGGCGCAGGAGATACGCAGTATTTT
TRBJ2-7 TRBD2 TRBV18 . CASSPEGGAYEQYF TGTGCCAGCTCACCGGAGGGAGGGGCTTACGAGCAGTACTTC
TRBJ1-1 . TRBV18 once CASSPRQLNTEAFF TGTGCCAGCTCACCAAGACAGCTGAACACTGAAGCTTTCTTT
TRBJ2-2 . TRBV7-9 . CASSLLGRSGTGELFF TGTGCCAGCAGCTTACTAGGTCGCAGTGGCACCGGGGAGCTGTTTTTT
TRBJ2-3 . TRBV28 . CASSAGGTDTQYF TGTGCCAGCAGCGCCGGGGGCACAGATACGCAGTATTTT
TRBJ2-1 TRBD1 TRBV27 once CASKQNRDRPNEQFF TGTGCCAGCAAACAGAACCGGGACAGGCCCAATGAGCAGTTCTTC
TRBJ1-3 . TRBV15 . CATSRVAVGRRREGNTIYF TGTGCCACCAGCAGGGTCGCAGTTGGCCGGCGAAGAGAGGGAAACACCATATATTTT
TRBJ2-3 . TRBV14 . CASSQDGRRVDTQYF TGTGCCAGCAGCCAAGATGGGCGCAGGGTAGATACGCAGTATTTT
TRBJ2-1 . TRBV6-4 few CASSLGGGPNEQFF TGTGCCAGCAGTTTGGGCGGGGGCCCTAATGAGCAGTTCTTC
TRBJ2-2 . TRBV30 . CAWSGLRRGELFF TGTGCCTGGAGTGGCTTGAGGAGGGGGGAGCTGTTTTTT
TRBJ2-7 . TRBV6-6 . CASSMGLSYEQYF TGTGCCAGCAGCATGGGGCTAAGCTACGAGCAGTACTTC
TRBJ1-5 . TRBV2 . CASSNAEASAAVNQPQHF TGTGCCAGCAGCAACGCGGAGGCCTCAGCCGCGGTCAATCAGCCCCAGCATTTT
TRBJ2-3 TRBD1 TRBV29-1 . CSVVSFRGQGFWFPDTQYF TGCAGCGTTGTCAGTTTTAGGGGACAGGGATTTTGGTTCCCAGATACGCAGTATTTT